This T cell receptor (beta chain) is drawn from a study of T cell responses to AZD1222 COVID-19 vaccine. Study-wide findings and caveats: Sampling that yielded the repertoires occurred only after the peak T cell response. The study reported that nearly half of spike-specific TCRs target unmutated variant regions. Seropositive at baseline were only a handful of AZD1222 recipients. The donor group comprised mostly white British people and more females; the analysis possibly underestimated clonal diversity.

As concerns this clone: Its antigen is not known.

The CDR3 is made up of 13 amino acids. The V and J ends lost 3 bases and 3 bases respectively, with 8 bases between them. Germline lookup yields CDR1 SGHTA and CDR2 FQGTGA. Only in-frame clones appear in the TCRdb table, and some are missing; sequencing was by immunoSEQ multiplex PCR. This table holds about 130,000 clones, 85% to 95% found once. The chain uses TRBV7-3 and TRBJ1-2, with D possibly TRBD1 on 5 matching bases. The specimen comprised peripheral blood, sampled on day 0 of AZD1222 vaccination. This clonotype originated in an adult in good health. The CDR3 bases are TGTGCCAGCAGCTTTGGAGGGGACTATGGCTACACCTTC. This sequence encodes CASSFGGDYGYTF.